The clone carrying this T cell receptor (beta chain) was observed once. The antigen is unknown. These data originate in a study of STAT3 mutations in large granular lymphocyte leukemia. Study observations and caveats: Clonal expansion was inferred from other time points because no sample existed at each clone's first appearance. Every T-cell large granular lymphocyte leukemia patient had at least one immunodominant TCR beta clonotype. Sampling intervals varied between patients and samples. A small but highly pathogenic clone may have been missed.

This CDR3 spans 15 amino acids. The germline CDR1 and CDR2 sequences are GTSNPN and SVGIG (reference sequence). V lost 2 bases to trimming and J lost 13 bases; unmatched junction nucleotides: 17. Each sample's TCRbeta library yielded on average roughly 42,000 productive templates. Sequencing used immunoSEQ multiplex PCR; TCRdb keeps in-frame clones, though not all of them. Of approximately 13,000 clones listed, roughly nine tenths are singletons. The sequence derives from a man aged 35-49 years with T-cell large granular lymphocyte leukemia. Some clones in this sample may be carry-over from other donors' samples. The rearrangement links TRBV30 to TRBJ1-2; 9 nucleotides align to TRBD1. Sequenced input: peripheral blood mononuclear cells. The CDR3 coding sequence is TGTGCCTGGAGTCCCCCAACAGGACAGGGGATTTTTGGCACCTTC. As protein: CAWSPPTGQGIFGTF.